This T cell receptor (beta chain) originates from a study of shared clonotypes between healthy human individuals. Repertoires were generated with immunoSEQ multiplex PCR, while TCRdb's copy carries only in-frame clones and drops some. The sample shows about 2,500,000 clones, around nine tenths of them seen only once. The clonotype comes from a man between 18 and 29 years old in good health. Sequenced sample: naive CD4+ T cells sorted from blood. The subset denotes: CD45RA+ positively selected.

DNA for the CDR3: TGTGCCAGCAGCGTAGATCCCGTACGGAATTCACCCCTCCACTTT. Protein product: CASSVDPVRNSPLHF. The rearrangement uses TRBV9 and TRBJ1-6; D unresolved. Trimming removed 0 bases from V and 7 bases from J, with 11 bases in between. The CDR3 contains 15 residues. Germline loops: CDR1 SGDLS, CDR2 YYNGEE. Variable domain in full (rest from reference TRBV9 and TRBJ1-6): DSGVTQTPKHLITATGQRVTLRCSPRSGDLSVYWYQQSLDQGLQFLIQYYNGEERAKGNILERFSAQQFPDLHSELNLSSLELGDSALYFCASSVDPVRNSPLHFGNGTRLTVT.